This entry lists 9 T cell receptor beta chains sequenced from one sample in a study of T cells expressing NK-cell markers. Reanalyzing the 5' RACE reads, TCRdb keeps one entry per CDR3 protein, without DNA. This table lists some 340,000 distinct CDR3 sequences. Sample: blood T cells: a sorted CD56 or NKG2C T cell subset, CD4+ or CD8+ T cells, or bulk PBMC T cells (not recorded which). The receptors derive from a man aged 18-75 years in good health.

The genes are TRBV30 and TRBJ2-1; TCRdb proposes TRBD2, but this gene call is untestable without DNA. The length of the CDR3 is 14 residues. Germline values: CDR1 GTSNPN, CDR2 SVGIG (reference sequence). CDR3 amino acids: CAWRRGGSYNEQFF.

V is TRBV7-7 and J is TRBJ2-3; TCRdb gives TRBD2 as the D gene, but with no DNA this cannot be confirmed. Germline V gene data show CDR1 as SSHAT and CDR2 as FNYEAQ (reference sequence). CDR3 length: 15 amino acids. The chain's CDR3 is CASRRGTDPTDTQYF.

The chain uses TRBV23-1 and TRBJ1-1; TCRdb's D gene call, TRBD1, goes unchecked for lack of DNA. TRBV23-1 is sorted into the ORF group, with uncertain function. The CDR3 has 13 amino acids. The CDR3 here is CANCGGLNTEAFF.

The rearrangement joins TRBV7-9 to TRBJ1-1; TCRdb proposes TRBD1, but this gene call is untestable without DNA. There are 14 residues in the CDR3. CDR1 SEHNR and CDR2 FQNEAQ come from the germline V gene (reference sequence). CDR3: CASSSQTASTEAFF.

V usage is TRBV5-4 and J usage is TRBJ2-7. The CDR3 is 14 amino acids. CDR1 is SGHNT, CDR2 YYREEE, per germline (reference sequence). CDR3: CASSSYFGGYEQYF.

The chain is built from TRBV7-9 and TRBJ2-1; with no DNA, the TCRdb D assignment of TRBD1 cannot be verified. There are 13 residues in the CDR3. The germline V gene has CDR1 SEHNR and CDR2 FQNEAQ (reference sequence). The CDR3 loop reads CASRSGTGNEQFF.

This clonotype is labeled medium-sized based on frequency. This rearrangement joins TRBV7-8 to TRBJ2-2. Germline assignment: CDR1 SGHVS and CDR2 FQNEAQ. The CDR3 spans 14 residues. The CDR3 sequence: CASSLELNTGELFF. The full variable domain, with the rest looked up from reference TRBV7-8 and TRBJ2-2, is GAGVSQSPRYKVAKRGQDVALRCDPISGHVSLFWYQQALGQGPEFLTYFQNEAQLDKSGLPSDRFFAERPEGSVSTLKIQRTQQEDSAVYLCASSLELNTGELFFGEGSRLTVL.

CDR3 sequence: CASSFADTEAFF. The chain combines TRBV7-3 with TRBJ1-1. This CDR3 has 12 amino acids. Per germline, CDR1 SGHTA and CDR2 FQGTGA.

The rearrangement joins TRBV20-1 to TRBJ2-1; as DNA is missing, the TRBD2 call by TCRdb cannot be tested. Germline values: CDR1 DFQATT, CDR2 SNEGSKA (reference sequence). The CDR3 is 14 amino acids. This CDR3 reads CSPTVPSSYNEQFF.